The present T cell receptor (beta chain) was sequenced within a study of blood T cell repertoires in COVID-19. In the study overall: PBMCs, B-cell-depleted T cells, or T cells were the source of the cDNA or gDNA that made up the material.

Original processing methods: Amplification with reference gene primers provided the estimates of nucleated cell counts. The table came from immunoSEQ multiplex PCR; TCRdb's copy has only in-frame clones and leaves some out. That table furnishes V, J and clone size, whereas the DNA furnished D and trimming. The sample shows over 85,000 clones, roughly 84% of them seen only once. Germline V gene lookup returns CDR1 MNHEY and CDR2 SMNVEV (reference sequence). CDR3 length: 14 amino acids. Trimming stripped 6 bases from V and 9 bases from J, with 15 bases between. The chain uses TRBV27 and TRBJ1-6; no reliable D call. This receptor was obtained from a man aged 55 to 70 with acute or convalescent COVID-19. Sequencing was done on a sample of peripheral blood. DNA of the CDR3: TGTGCCAGCAGCCCTCCTATGGCAGGTTCACCCCTCCACTTT. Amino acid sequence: CASSPPMAGSPLHF.